This TCR beta chain was recorded in a study of blood T cell repertoires in COVID-19. The V and J ends lost 2 bases and 4 bases, in that order; junction bases with no gene match: 6. The germline gives CDR1 SGHDT, CDR2 YYEEEE. The CDR3 has 17 residues. Assay used: immunoSEQ multiplex PCR; TCRdb lists only in-frame clones, some missing. This sample yields about 77,000 clones, of which around 88% are seen a single time; around 7.3% belongs to the top ten. The receptor was isolated from an elderly woman with acute or convalescent COVID-19. The chain joins TRBV5-6 to TRBJ2-2; 12 nucleotides line up with TRBD2. Sequences were obtained from peripheral blood. CDR3 DNA sequence: TGTGCCAGCAGCTTTATAACGACTAGCGGGAGCACCGGGGAGCTGTTTTTT. The encoded protein is CASSFITTSGSTGELFF.